The 20 T cell receptor beta chains below all came from one sample that was sequenced in a study of blood T cell repertoires in COVID-19. Profiled with immunoSEQ multiplex PCR; TCRdb holds only in-frame clones, not every one. Of around 250,000 clones listed, just over 85% were seen once; the top ten hold around a sixth. Sequencing was done on a sample of PBMCs or T cells enriched from blood (not recorded which). These TCRs come from a man between 18 and 35 years old who had recovered from COVID-19.

CDR3 sequence reads: CASSQQGSGNQPQHF. The CDR3 nucleotides are TGTGCCAGCAGTCAACAGGGGTCTGGCAATCAGCCCCAGCATTTT. This chain connects TRBV27 to TRBJ1-5; TRBD1 aligns across 7 bases. Trimming took 5 bases from V and 2 from J; bases not matched to a gene: 6. The CDR3 is made up of 15 amino acids. Germline CDR1 and CDR2: MNHEY and SMNVEV (reference sequence).

The CDR3 region is CASSLVATSGRLRIDTQYF. CDR3 sequence (DNA): TGTGCCAGCAGCTTAGTCGCTACTAGCGGGAGATTAAGAATAGATACGCAGTATTTT. This sequence joins TRBV5-5 and TRBJ2-3; 11 bases fit TRBD2. Germline CDR1 and CDR2: SGHKS and YYEKEE (reference sequence). Trimming cost V 2 bases and J 5 bases; bases outside gene matches: 16. The CDR3 sequence is 19 residues long.

The rearrangement uses TRBV5-1 and TRBJ1-1; no reliable D call. There are 15 residues in the CDR3. The germline V and J ends were trimmed by 7 bases and 3 bases, with 19 bases remaining between them. Germline CDR1 is SGHRS and CDR2 is YFSETQ. CDR3 coding DNA: TGCGCCAGCCGGCCACAACCGAGGTCCGACACTGAAGCTTTCTTT. It is translated as CASRPQPRSDTEAFF.

The chain combines TRBV4-1 with TRBJ2-1; 10 bases match TRBD1. There are 15 residues in the CDR3. With 1 base clipped from V and 7 bases from J, the junction kept 4 bases outside the gene matches. CDR1 is MGHRA, CDR2 YSYEKL, per germline. CDR3 in DNA: TGCGCCAGCAGCCAAGTCGGGACAGGGGAGAATGAGCAGTTCTTC. This sequence encodes CASSQVGTGENEQFF.

CDR3 coding DNA: TGTGCCTGGAGTGCGGGACTCCACTACGAGCAGTACTTC. It specifies CAWSAGLHYEQYF. This chain links TRBV30 with TRBJ2-7; maybe TRBD2 (6 bases). Looked up from germline, CDR1 is GTSNPN and CDR2 is SVGIG (reference sequence). This CDR3 region has 13 residues. The ends were cut back, 1 base at V and 3 bases at J, with 10 bases in the middle. Full variable domain (outside the CDR3, taken from reference TRBV30 and TRBJ2-7): SQTIHQWPATLVQPVGSPLSLECTVEGTSNPNLYWYRQAAGRGLQLLFYSVGIGQISSEVPQNLSASRPQDRQFILSSKKLLLSDSGFYLCAWSAGLHYEQYFGPGTRLTVT.

The CDR3: CAWSAGGSDAQHF. In DNA form, the CDR3 reads TGTGCCTGGAGCGCAGGGGGTAGCGACGCCCAGCATTTT. The chain uses TRBV30 and TRBJ1-5, with 7 bases identical to TRBD1. CDR3 length: 13 residues. Germline V gene sequence: CDR1 GTSNPN, CDR2 SVGIG (reference sequence). The V and J ends lost 3 bases and 11 bases, in that order; junction bases with no gene match: 10.

The V call is TRBV28, the J call TRBJ2-5, with a weak D call TRBD1 (5 bases). Looked up from germline, CDR1 is MDHEN and CDR2 is SYDVKM. The CDR3 length is 15 residues. Trimming removed 5 bases from V and 2 bases from J, with 15 bases in between. The CDR3 DNA sequence: TGTGCCAGCAGTCTAAGAGGAACAGGACAAGAGACCCAGTACTTC. This gives the protein CASSLRGTGQETQYF.

This clone was found a few times. This sequence joins TRBV19 and TRBJ1-1, with D tentatively TRBD1 (5 bases). Germline-derived CDR1 and CDR2 are LNHDA and SQIVND (reference sequence). The CDR3 extends over 14 amino acids. V lost 7 bases and J lost 6, with 18 bases in between. CDR3 residues: CASTPSGGAAEAFF. The CDR3, as DNA: TGTGCCAGTACCCCCTCCGGAGGGGCCGCTGAAGCTTTCTTT.

V is TRBV7-8 and J is TRBJ2-1; the match to TRBD2 covers 9 bases. CDR3 length: 15 amino acids. The germline V gene has CDR1 SGHVS and CDR2 FQNEAQ. The J segment lost 0 bases and the V segment lost 6 bases, leaving 3 bases of the junction unmatched. CDR3 in DNA: TGTGCCAGCAGGTCTAGCGGGGCCTCCTACAATGAGCAGTTCTTC. It is translated as CASRSSGASYNEQFF.

This chain joins TRBV6-5 and TRBJ1-6; no reliable D call. Germline assignment: CDR1 MNHEY and CDR2 SVGAGI. V lost 6 bases and J 10 bases, leaving 10 bases between the germline ends. CDR3 size: 12 residues. The CDR3 bases are TGTGCCAGCAGGTACCAGCGGTCACCCCTCCACTTT. Residues: CASRYQRSPLHF.

V and J are TRBV6-5 and TRBJ2-7; 10 positions match TRBD1. V lost 7 bases to trimming and J lost 0 bases; unmatched junction nucleotides: 3. Germline loops: CDR1 MNHEY, CDR2 SVGAGI. This CDR3 has 14 residues. In DNA, the CDR3 is TGTGCCAGCATGGACAGGGGGAGCTCCTACGAGCAGTACTTC. Its protein is CASMDRGSSYEQYF.

The chain uses TRBV2 and TRBJ2-1; 9 bases match TRBD2. Germline V gene data show CDR1 as SNHLY and CDR2 as FYNNEI. The CDR3 is made up of 11 amino acids. The ends lost 6 bases at V and 13 bases at J; junction bases unmatched: 4. The CDR3 DNA sequence: TGTGCCAGCAGAACCGGGACTAGCCAGTTCTTC. Translation: CASRTGTSQFF.

The chain couples TRBV7-9 to TRBJ2-5; 10 bases line up with TRBD2. The CDR3 spans 14 residues. V lost 10 bases to trimming and J lost 5 bases; unmatched junction nucleotides: 10. CDR1 and CDR2 from the germline V gene are SEHNR and FQNEAQ (reference sequence). This CDR3 is CATPAGGAGETQYF. In nucleotides, the CDR3 is TGTGCCACCCCAGCGGGGGGGGCCGGGGAGACCCAGTACTTC.

V gene TRBV28 combines with J gene TRBJ1-2, with a possible D match to TRBD1 (5 bases). The CDR3 runs 13 residues. Germline loops: CDR1 MDHEN, CDR2 SYDVKM. V dropped 1 base and J dropped 7 bases, with 10 bases sitting between them. The CDR3 region is CASSLSGLGGYTF. The CDR3 DNA is TGTGCCAGCAGTTTATCAGGGTTGGGTGGCTACACCTTC.

This chain connects TRBV7-9 to TRBJ2-1; D is undetermined. V gave up 3 bases and J gave up 3 bases, with 6 bases separating them. The CDR3 extends over 13 amino acids. CDR1 and CDR2 (germline): SEHNR, FQNEAQ (reference sequence). The CDR3 DNA reads as TGTGCCAGCAGCTTCCCGGGCTACAATGAGCAGTTCTTC. Protein: CASSFPGYNEQFF.

The V call is TRBV27, the J call TRBJ1-2; 8 bases match TRBD1. Losses at the gene ends were 8 bases for V and 3 bases for J; bases not matched to a gene: 2. CDR3 length: 12 amino acids. The V gene's germline CDR1 is MNHEY and CDR2 SMNVEV (reference sequence). The DNA of the CDR3 is TGTGCCAGCCGGGGACAGGACTATGGCTACACCTTC. Residues: CASRGQDYGYTF.

The chain is built from TRBV5-6 and TRBJ1-4; 8 positions match TRBD1. The germline V gene encodes CDR1 SGHDT and CDR2 YYEEEE. CDR3 length equals 15 residues. V gave up 2 bases and J gave up 7 bases; unmatched junction bases: 7. The CDR3 loop is CASSFTGTGFEKLFF. The CDR3 DNA sequence: TGTGCCAGCAGCTTCACCGGGACAGGCTTTGAAAAACTGTTTTTT. Complete variable domain (other parts from reference TRBV5-6 and TRBJ1-4): DAGVTQSPTHLIKTRGQQVTLRCSPKSGHDTVSWYQQALGQGPQFIFQYYEEEERQRGNFPDRFSGHQFPNYSSELNVNALLLGDSALYLCASSFTGTGFEKLFFGSGTQLSVL.

The chain combines TRBV15 with TRBJ2-2; D possibly corresponds to TRBD2 (5 bases). Germline V gene sequence: CDR1 LNHNV, CDR2 YYDKDF (reference sequence). The V end was cut by 0 bases, the J end by 0 bases, with 14 bases between. The CDR3 has 18 amino acids. CDR3 loop: CATSRDGMGIANTGELFF. The CDR3 coding sequence is TGTGCCACCAGCAGAGACGGGATGGGCATTGCGAACACCGGGGAGCTGTTTTTT. Supplemented by reference TRBV15 and TRBJ2-2, the full variable domain reads DAMVIQNPRYQVTQFGKPVTLSCSQTLNHNVMYWYQQKSSQAPKLLFHYYDKDFNNEADTPDNFQSRRPNTSFCFLDIRSPGLGDTAMYLCATSRDGMGIANTGELFFGEGSRLTVL.

The chain is built from TRBV27 and TRBJ1-6; 9 bases align to TRBD1. Germline lookup yields CDR1 MNHEY and CDR2 SMNVEV (reference sequence). The CDR3 totals 14 residues. The trim removed 10 bases at V and 5 bases at J, leaving 6 bases unmatched. The CDR3 loop reads CATGTGQNNSPLHF. In DNA, the CDR3 is TGTGCCACCGGGACAGGGCAAAATAATTCACCCCTCCACTTT.

The chain combines TRBV4-1 with TRBJ1-1; maybe TRBD1 (6 bases). The V end was cut by 1 base, the J end by 3 bases, with 12 bases between. The CDR3 covers 15 residues. In germline, CDR1 is MGHRA, CDR2 YSYEKL. The CDR3 reads CASSQGPAGDTEAFF. Here the CDR3 DNA reads TGCGCCAGCAGCCAAGGACCGGCAGGGGACACTGAAGCTTTCTTT.